This is a list of T cell receptor beta chains from one sample in a study of Graves' ophthalmopathy and Graves' hyperthyroidism. One entry per CDR3 protein results from TCRdb running MiXCR on the multiplex PCR reads. Of 650,000 to 900,000 distinct CDR3 sequences listed, approximately 40% are singletons. Input material: peripheral blood. The receptors come from an adult man with Graves' ophthalmopathy. Both conserved end residues are part of each CDR3. Fields, in order: clone size, D gene, V gene, J gene, CDR3 protein, CDR3 DNA. A D gene is named only where the DNA matches it firmly. A clone size is listed for some rows: how often the clone was seen (once, few, many), or a class if it is expanded.

many	TRBD2	TRBV20-1	TRBJ2-5	CSADRLAGGETQYF	TGCAGTGCCGATCGACTAGCGGGAGGGGAGACCCAGTACTTC
NA	TRBD1	TRBV7-9	TRBJ1-3	CASSPTGVGIYF	TGTGCCAGCAGCCCGACAGGGGTAGGCATATATTTT
once	TRBD1	TRBV11-1	TRBJ2-3	CASSPPGQGSTDTQYF	TGTGCCAGCAGCCCTCCGGGACAGGGTAGCACAGATACGCAGTATTTT
NA	TRBD1	TRBV20-1	TRBJ2-5	CSAGETFSGGAYETQYF	TGCAGTGCTGGAGAAACTTTTTCAGGGGGCGCGTACGAGACCCAGTACTTC
many	NA	TRBV29-1	TRBJ1-2	CSVVAGPLRYTF	TGCAGCGTTGTAGCAGGGCCGTTACGCTACACCTTC
NA	NA	TRBV6-1	TRBJ2-2	CASSGQLITGELFF	TGTGCCAGCAGTGGGCAGCTTATCACCGGGGAGCTGTTTTTT
NA	TRBD1	TRBV24-1	TRBJ1-6	CARRTGGVDNSPLHF	TGTGCTAGGAGGACAGGGGGCGTCGATAATTCACCCCTCCACTTT
few	TRBD2	TRBV10-3	TRBJ2-5	CASSGTTQETQYF	TGTGCCAGCAGTGGGACTACACAAGAGACCCAGTACTTC
NA	NA	TRBV7-9	TRBJ2-2	CASSLALSTNTGELFF	TGTGCCAGCAGCTTAGCGTTGTCCACCAACACCGGGGAGCTGTTTTTT
NA	TRBD2	TRBV15	TRBJ2-3	CATSISRTSGTDTQYF	TGTGCCACCAGCATAAGCAGGACTAGCGGCACAGATACGCAGTATTTT
NA	NA	TRBV5-4	TRBJ2-7	CATTSPNRPYEQYF	TGTGCCACTACGTCGCCTAACCGACCCTACGAGCAGTACTTC
NA	NA	TRBV11-2	TRBJ2-7	CASSLTLRDLMYEQYF	TGTGCCAGCAGCTTAACTCTCAGGGATCTTATGTACGAGCAGTACTTC
NA	NA	TRBV29-1	TRBJ1-2	CSETWALYGYTF	TGCAGCGAGACCTGGGCCCTTTATGGCTACACCTTC
NA	NA	TRBV2	TRBJ2-7	CASRDSSISYEQYF	TGTGCCAGCAGGGACAGTTCCATCTCCTACGAGCAGTACTTC
NA	NA	TRBV7-9	TRBJ2-5	CASSSEGLYQETQYF	TGTGCCAGCAGCTCGGAGGGACTGTACCAAGAGACCCAGTACTTC
NA	NA	TRBV7-8	TRBJ2-7	CASSSRDRVSYEQYF	TGTGCCAGCAGCTCCAGAGACAGAGTATCCTACGAGCAGTACTTC
NA	TRBD1	TRBV7-2	TRBJ1-2	CASSLTTGAYGYTF	TGTGCCAGCAGCTTAACGACAGGGGCATATGGCTACACCTTC
many	NA	TRBV12-3/TRBV12-4	TRBJ1-6	CASGTHNSPLHF	TGTGCCAGCGGGACACACAATTCACCCCTCCACTTT
NA	NA	TRBV15	TRBJ2-7	CASSIHDSYSYEQYF	TGTGCCAGTAGTATCCACGACTCCTACTCCTACGAGCAGTACTTC
many	NA	TRBV6-5	TRBJ1-2	CASSYGRFTGYTF	TGTGCCAGCAGTTACGGAAGATTTACTGGCTACACCTTC
many	NA	TRBV9	TRBJ2-7	CASSVETGEQYF	TGTGCCAGCAGCGTAGAAACAGGCGAGCAGTACTTC
many	TRBD1	TRBV7-9	TRBJ2-7	CASSPPYRDRPYEQYF	TGTGCCAGCAGCCCACCATACCGGGACAGGCCTTACGAGCAGTACTTC
NA	NA	TRBV10-3	TRBJ1-2	CAFRAEGGGYTF	TGTGCCTTCAGAGCAGAAGGTGGAGGCTACACCTTC
NA	NA	TRBV14	TRBJ1-2	CASSQAFLSSRYYGYTF	TGTGCCAGCAGCCAAGCATTCTTGAGTAGCCGGTACTATGGCTACACCTTC
many	TRBD1	TRBV14	TRBJ2-5	CASSQPGTGETQYF	TGTGCCAGCAGCCAACCAGGGACAGGGGAGACCCAGTACTTC
few	TRBD1	TRBV10-2	TRBJ2-2	CASSAGTAGELFF	TGCGCCAGCAGTGCCGGGACAGCCGGGGAGCTGTTTTTT
NA	NA	TRBV10-3	TRBJ1-5	CAISGPGANQPQHF	TGTGCCATCAGTGGGCCAGGAGCCAATCAGCCCCAGCATTTT
many	NA	TRBV20-1	TRBJ1-1	CSARGALGTEAFF	TGCAGTGCTAGAGGCGCCCTTGGCACTGAAGCTTTCTTT